The clone carrying this T cell receptor beta chain turned up a few times. As yet, its antigen is unknown. The data are from a study of lymphopenia after photon versus proton radiotherapy. Findings and caveats of the study: After the lymphocyte nadir, photon-treated repertoires showed oligoclonal expansion, especially of CD8+ Temra cells.

With 2 bases removed from V and 5 bases from J, the gap between germline ends came to 7 bases. This CDR3 has 12 residues. Germline V gene data show CDR1 as MNHNY and CDR2 as SVGAGI (reference sequence). Data came from immunoSEQ multiplex PCR; TCRdb stores just in-frame clones and leaves some out. The repertoire holds roughly 49,000 clones, more than 85% seen once, with roughly 18% in the top ten. The receptor was derived from a woman aged 40 to 55 with cholangiocarcinoma. This specimen was peripheral blood, taken from a patient treated with photon-based radiotherapy. The chain joins TRBV6-6 to TRBJ2-7, with D possibly matching TRBD2 (5 bases). This chain's CDR3 is CASSYGADEQYF. CDR3 in DNA: TGTGCCAGCAGTTACGGAGCGGACGAGCAGTACTTC.